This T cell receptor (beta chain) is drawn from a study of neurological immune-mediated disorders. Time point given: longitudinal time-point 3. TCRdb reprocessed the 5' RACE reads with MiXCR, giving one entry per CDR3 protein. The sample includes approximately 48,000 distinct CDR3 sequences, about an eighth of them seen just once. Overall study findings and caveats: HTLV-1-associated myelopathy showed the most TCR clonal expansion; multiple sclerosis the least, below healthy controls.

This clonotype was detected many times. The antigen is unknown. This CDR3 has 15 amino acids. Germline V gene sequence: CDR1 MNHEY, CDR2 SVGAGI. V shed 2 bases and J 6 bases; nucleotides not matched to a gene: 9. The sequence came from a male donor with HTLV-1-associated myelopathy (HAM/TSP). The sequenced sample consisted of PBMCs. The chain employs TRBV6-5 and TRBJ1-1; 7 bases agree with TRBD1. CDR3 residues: CASSYTGVRFPEAFF. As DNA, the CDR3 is TGTGCCAGCAGTTACACAGGGGTCCGCTTCCCTGAAGCTTTCTTT.